This T cell receptor (beta chain) is from a study of CD8+CD57+ T cells in acquired aplastic anemia. Study-wide context: The average for DNA from sorted CD4+ and CD8+ cells was 3.2 ug.

Sequencing was done on patients that had shown CD8+CD57+ cell expansion by flow cytometry. A severe acquired aplastic anemia diagnosis applied to all patients. V was clipped by 4 bases and J by 3 bases, with 12 bases between them. CDR1 SGHTA and CDR2 FQGNSA come from the germline V gene. The CDR3 runs to 14 residues. Concerning this clonotype itself: Antigen: not known.

For CDR3 and TCR beta VDJ profiling, genomic DNA was the template used. TCRdb re-called the reads through MiXCR, storing one row per CDR3 protein. Altogether some 120,000 distinct CDR3 sequences are present, approximately 40% being singletons, with the ten largest covering about 3%. The study's findings and limits: Patients and controls shared around 30 CD8+ CDR3 sequences. Researchers reported that CD8+ Simpson's diversity was not significantly different in patients versus controls.

Material for sequencing was sorted CD4+, CD8+, or CD8+CD57+ T cells (not recorded which) from PBMCs. This TCR derives from a human donor with aplastic anemia. The V and J genes are TRBV7-2 and TRBJ2-5; D uncertain. The CDR3 DNA follows: TGTGCCAGCAGCTCCCAAATTATAGAAGAGACCCAGTACTTC. This encodes CASSSQIIEETQYF.